Sequencing of this T cell receptor beta chain was carried out in a study of technical replicates of blood from a few donors. The CDR3 has 15 amino acids. V lost 4 bases and J lost 0, with 13 bases in between. The germline V gene has CDR1 MGHRA and CDR2 YSYEKL. TCRdb's copy holds only in-frame clones and misses some; the assay was immunoSEQ multiplex PCR. The table lists under 90,000 clones, 85% to 95% of them singletons. V gene TRBV4-1 combines with J gene TRBJ2-7; D is possibly TRBD1 (7 bases). The sample taken for sequencing was T cells isolated from PBMCs. This receptor was identified in a human donor in good health. This CDR3 reads CASSPSGGSSYEQYF. CDR3 nucleotides: TGCGCCAGCAGCCCTTCAGGGGGGTCCTCCTACGAGCAGTACTTC.